This T cell receptor beta chain stems from a study of blood T cells in healthy people across ages. About the study: T cells yielded about one barcoded beta molecule per two cells through template switching.

Combining a sample-barcoded 5' primer with a J-beta primer mix, a second PCR ran for roughly 6 to 12 cycles. In TCRdb, the 5' RACE reads were re-called with MiXCR into one record per CDR3 protein. The data hold around 1,900,000 distinct CDR3 sequences, with approximately 40% observed a single time. This clonotype was picked up a small number of times. Its target is not known. Broader study findings: Diversity of TCR beta per million T cells declined in a roughly linear way with age. Estimated diversity that came from one million T cells was considered an underestimate.

The total RNA that was extracted per sample amounted to at least 5 micrograms. Sequenced material: blood. The source of this sequence is a human donor in good health.

CDR3 region: CASSMGQGGYEQYF. The CDR3 bases are TGTGCCAGCAGCATGGGACAGGGAGGGTACGAGCAGTACTTC. V usage is TRBV11-2 and J usage is TRBJ2-7, with 9 positions matching TRBD1. The CDR3 length is 14 residues. CDR1 SGHAT and CDR2 FQNNGV come from the germline V gene. Trimming took 5 bases from V and 4 from J; bases not matched to a gene: 6.